Shown below are 18 T cell receptor beta chains from a single sample sequenced in a study of T cell responses to AZD1222 COVID-19 vaccine. Here immunoSEQ multiplex PCR was the method, and the copy in TCRdb shows in-frame clones only, minus some. Of over 100,000 clones in the sample, approximately 92% are singletons; the top ten hold under 4%. The input for sequencing was peripheral blood, taken on day 0 of AZD1222 vaccination. The receptors derive from an adult in good health.

The genes are TRBV5-6 and TRBJ2-3; TRBD1 is a possible D gene (5 bases). V lost 6 bases to trimming and J lost 0 bases, with 14 bases between them. The germline V gene encodes CDR1 SGHDT and CDR2 YYEEEE. The CDR3 totals 15 residues. This CDR3 reads CASIKTGASTDTQYF. The CDR3 DNA reads as TGTGCCAGCATAAAAACAGGTGCTAGCACAGATACGCAGTATTTT.

Here the CDR3 DNA reads TGTGCCAGTAGTATAGATCGTCACGAGCAGTACTTC. Amino acid sequence: CASSIDRHEQYF. This sequence joins TRBV19 and TRBJ2-7; D unclear. CDR3 size: 12 residues. Germline V gives CDR1 LNHDA, CDR2 SQIVND (reference sequence). Trimming took off 0 bases at V and 5 bases at J, with 5 bases between the two ends.

The chain recombines TRBV9 with TRBJ1-4; possibly TRBD1 for D (6 bases). The germline V gene encodes CDR1 SGDLS and CDR2 YYNGEE. V lost 3 bases and J lost 6, with 21 bases in between. This CDR3 is built from 17 residues. The DNA of the CDR3 is TGTGCCAGCAGCGATTCCCGACCGGGGGCATTAGATGAAAAACTGTTTTTT. Its protein is CASSDSRPGALDEKLFF.

This clone was detected only once. The chain uses TRBV20-1 and TRBJ2-7; D is ambiguous. V was cut by 3 bases and J by 8 bases, with 11 bases left in between. From germline, CDR1 is DFQATT and CDR2 SNEGSKA (reference sequence). The CDR3 totals 11 residues. The CDR3 region has the DNA TGCAGTGCTAGCCAAGACACCCAGCAGTACTTC. It specifies CSASQDTQQYF.

The chain links TRBV19 to TRBJ1-5; D might be TRBD1 (5 bases). The CDR3 covers 14 residues. Trimming took 2 bases from V and 5 from J, leaving 10 bases between them. Germline CDR1 reads LNHDA; CDR2 reads SQIVND (reference sequence). The CDR3 nucleotides read TGTGCCAGTAGTATACAGGGTGCGGATCAGCCCCAGCATTTT. It codes for CASSIQGADQPQHF.

This chain links TRBV7-3 with TRBJ1-1; the match to TRBD1 covers 8 bases. CDR1 is SGHTA and CDR2 is FQGTGA in the germline V gene. The CDR3 is made up of 13 amino acids. With 5 bases clipped from V and 5 bases from J, the junction kept 4 bases outside the gene matches. CDR3 sequence reads: CASSPQGDTEAFF. In DNA form, the CDR3 reads TGTGCCAGCAGCCCACAGGGGGATACTGAAGCTTTCTTT.

The chain employs TRBV9 and TRBJ1-1; D is ambiguous. This CDR3 has 14 amino acids. CDR1 and CDR2 (germline): SGDLS, YYNGEE. V gave up 2 bases and J gave up 0 bases, with 8 bases separating them. In DNA, the CDR3 is TGTGCCAGCAGCGTGAGAGGGCTGAACACTGAAGCTTTCTTT. Translated: CASSVRGLNTEAFF. The whole variable domain, filled in from reference TRBV9 and TRBJ1-1, reads DSGVTQTPKHLITATGQRVTLRCSPRSGDLSVYWYQQSLDQGLQFLIQYYNGEERAKGNILERFSAQQFPDLHSELNLSSLELGDSALYFCASSVRGLNTEAFFGQGTRLTVV.

This clone was found once. The chain recombines TRBV27 with TRBJ1-1; D is unresolved. Germline lookup yields CDR1 MNHEY and CDR2 SMNVEV (reference sequence). Trimming stripped 4 bases from V and 10 bases from J, with 16 bases between. The CDR3 length is 13 residues. CDR3 nucleotide sequence: TGTGCCAGCAGTTCGGACGGCCGAAGGGCAGCTTTCTTT. Amino acid sequence: CASSSDGRRAAFF.

This chain connects TRBV21-1 to TRBJ2-2; the table's D gene call, TRBD1, was not cross checked with the DNA. TRBV21-1 is assigned pseudogene status. There are 16 residues in the CDR3. CDR3 DNA: TGTGCCAGCAGGCTATGGACAGGGGAATACACCGGGGAGCTGTTTTTT. It encodes CASRLWTGEYTGELFF.

The chain has TRBV27 and TRBJ1-2; 7 bases are shared with TRBD1. The junction had 10 bases not matched to a gene; V was cut back by 4 bases and J by 8 bases. CDR3 length: 14 residues. Germline V gene data show CDR1 as MNHEY and CDR2 as SMNVEV (reference sequence). The CDR3 region is CASSSGQHSRGYTF. The DNA for the CDR3 is TGTGCCAGCAGTTCGGGACAGCATTCGCGCGGCTACACCTTC.

V usage is TRBV6-2 or TRBV6-3 and J usage is TRBJ2-3; 16 bases align to TRBD2. This CDR3 has 21 residues. Germline V gene data show CDR1 as MNHEY and CDR2 as SVGEGT. V lost 1 base, J lost 3 bases, and 13 bases stayed unmatched. The CDR3 DNA follows: TGTGCCAGCAGTTACTTCGGGACTAGCGGGGGGGCCCCCGGCTTGACAGATACGCAGTATTTT. Amino acid sequence: CASSYFGTSGGAPGLTDTQYF.

This sequence joins TRBV19 and TRBJ1-2, with a tentative D call TRBD1 (6 bases). Deletions cut 8 bases from V and 2 bases from J, with 18 bases between. Germline CDR1 reads LNHDA; CDR2 reads SQIVND (reference sequence). The CDR3 spans 15 residues. The CDR3 spells CASRVRSGHNYGYTF. The CDR3 DNA follows: TGTGCCAGTCGCGTTCGATCGGGACACAACTATGGCTACACCTTC.

This chain uses TRBV9 with TRBJ2-7; TRBD2 is a possible D gene (6 bases). V was clipped by 4 bases and J by 1 base, with 12 bases between them. Germline V CDR1 and CDR2: SGDLS, YYNGEE. The CDR3 extends over 14 amino acids. The CDR3 loop reads CASSRGTASYEQYF. Written as DNA, the CDR3 is TGTGCCAGCAGCCGAGGGACTGCGTCCTACGAGCAGTACTTC.

The CDR3 sequence: CASSLGTGGWYEQYF. Here the CDR3 DNA reads TGTGCCAGCAGCTTAGGGACAGGGGGCTGGTACGAGCAGTACTTC. The chain joins TRBV13 to TRBJ2-7; 10 nucleotides line up with TRBD1. The CDR3 is 15 residues long. V shed 0 bases, J shed 4 bases, and the junction held 3 bases outside the gene matches. In germline, CDR1 is PRHDT, CDR2 FYEKMQ (reference sequence).

The V gene is TRBV12-2, the J gene TRBJ2-7; the listed D gene, TRBD1, was not tested against the DNA. TRBV12-2 represents a pseudogene. The CDR3 length is 16 residues. CDR3 bases: TGTGCAAGTCGCTTAGCGGGTCCGACAGCGACCTACGAGCAGTACTTC. Protein product: CASRLAGPTATYEQYF.

The chain employs TRBV27 and TRBJ2-6; D unresolved. The CDR3 covers 19 residues. Trimming cost V 6 bases and J 0 bases, with 21 bases left between them. In germline, CDR1 is MNHEY, CDR2 SMNVEV (reference sequence). As DNA, the CDR3 is TGTGCCAGCAGCCTAAGGATCTCCCATTCCATCTCTGGGGCCAACGTCCTGACTTTC. This gives the protein CASSLRISHSISGANVLTF.

The chain links TRBV11-2 to TRBJ2-7, with TRBD2 identical over 10 bases. V trimming: 4 bases; J trimming: 4 bases; junction bases outside the gene matches: 4. Looked up from germline, CDR1 is SGHAT and CDR2 is FQNNGV. The CDR3 spans 14 residues. The CDR3 DNA sequence: TGTGCCAGCAGCTACGGGACTAGCGTTTACGAGCAGTACTTC. Its protein product is CASSYGTSVYEQYF.

The chain carries TRBV5-4 and TRBJ2-7, with 7 positions matching TRBD2. The trim removed 0 bases at V and 4 bases at J, leaving 4 bases unmatched. The germline V gene has CDR1 SGHNT and CDR2 YYREEE (reference sequence). The length of the CDR3 is 14 residues. The CDR3 coding sequence is TGTGCCAGCAGCTTGGGGGGGGGAAGTTACGAGCAGTACTTC. Its translation is CASSLGGGSYEQYF. Full variable domain (rest looked up from reference TRBV5-4 and TRBJ2-7): ETGVTQSPTHLIKTRGQQVTLRCSSQSGHNTVSWYQQALGQGPQFIFQYYREEENGRGNFPPRFSGLQFPNYSSELNVNALELDDSALYLCASSLGGGSYEQYFGPGTRLTVT.